Listed below are T cell receptor beta chains from one sample, sequenced in a study of cytomegalovirus exposure and HLA in healthy donors. Method: immunoSEQ multiplex PCR; TCRdb's copy keeps in-frame clones and lacks some. Of more than 80,000 clones listed, around 64% are singletons. The sample comprised PBMCs. The receptors come from a man aged 60-69 years in good health and CMV-seronegative. Both conserved end residues are trimmed from each CDR3. The D gene is left open where the match is weak. Where a row states a size, it is once, few, many or the class of an expanded clone; other rows omit it.

len: 15
v_gene: TRBV5-1
d_gene: TRBD2
abundance: few
CDR3aa: ASSLPLLSGRNNEQF

len: 16
v_gene: TRBV28
d_gene: TRBD2
abundance: NA
CDR3aa: ASTEAGLAGEIGETQY

len: 12
v_gene: TRBV6-6
d_gene: NA
abundance: NA
CDR3aa: ASSYSSGENEQF

len: 13
v_gene: TRBV29-1
d_gene: TRBD1
abundance: NA
CDR3aa: SVDPRTGVVATQY

len: 13
v_gene: TRBV28
d_gene: TRBD1
abundance: few
CDR3aa: ASSLGTGRIYGYT

len: 14
v_gene: TRBV18
d_gene: TRBD1
abundance: NA
CDR3aa: ASSPRTGGWEETQY

len: 10
v_gene: TRBV2
d_gene: NA
abundance: NA
CDR3aa: ASSGPRRPQH

len: 12
v_gene: TRBV5-1
d_gene: NA
abundance: NA
CDR3aa: ASSPGTSQETQY

len: 10
v_gene: TRBV11-2
d_gene: NA
abundance: NA
CDR3aa: ASRLSGYEQY

len: 16
v_gene: TRBV12-5
d_gene: NA
abundance: NA
CDR3aa: ASGFDHRRQFPSYEQY

len: 11
v_gene: TRBV10-3
d_gene: NA
abundance: few
CDR3aa: AIRDSTPYEQY

len: 12
v_gene: TRBV6-5
d_gene: NA
abundance: NA
CDR3aa: ASRGGPLTGELF

len: 11
v_gene: TRBV6-1
d_gene: NA
abundance: many
CDR3aa: ASSEAYTGELF

len: 13
v_gene: TRBV5-4
d_gene: NA
abundance: NA
CDR3aa: ASRAGGNLNSPLH

len: 13
v_gene: TRBV5-4
d_gene: TRBD1
abundance: NA
CDR3aa: ASSLAGTGGLEQY

len: 14
v_gene: TRBV5-1
d_gene: TRBD2
abundance: NA
CDR3aa: ASSGAGPRRQETQY

len: 11
v_gene: TRBV5-1
d_gene: NA
abundance: NA
CDR3aa: ASSEKTGGELF

len: 11
v_gene: TRBV11-2
d_gene: NA
abundance: NA
CDR3aa: ASSTRGNYEQY

len: 12
v_gene: TRBV27
d_gene: NA
abundance: NA
CDR3aa: ASSTTDRSYGYT

len: 11
v_gene: TRBV28
d_gene: NA
abundance: NA
CDR3aa: AIGSLTGNTIY

len: 14
v_gene: TRBV4-2
d_gene: TRBD1
abundance: NA
CDR3aa: ASSERTGITSYEQY

len: 13
v_gene: TRBV30
d_gene: TRBD2
abundance: NA
CDR3aa: AWSALAGTYNEQF

len: 12
v_gene: TRBV10-3
d_gene: NA
abundance: NA
CDR3aa: AISSSGDEETQY

len: 13
v_gene: TRBV6-5
d_gene: TRBD2
abundance: few
CDR3aa: ASRISGGRTYEQY

len: 12
v_gene: TRBV30
d_gene: NA
abundance: NA
CDR3aa: AWSRSTTNEKLF

len: 14
v_gene: TRBV19
d_gene: TRBD1
abundance: NA
CDR3aa: ASSIPRQGVGGELF

len: 12
v_gene: TRBV7-6
d_gene: NA
abundance: NA
CDR3aa: ASSLNGGIYGYT

len: 11
v_gene: TRBV5-6
d_gene: TRBD1
abundance: medium-sized
CDR3aa: ASSSDREDIQY

len: 13
v_gene: TRBV5-4
d_gene: TRBD1
abundance: NA
CDR3aa: ASSSRTGATGELF

len: 12
v_gene: TRBV7-9
d_gene: NA
abundance: NA
CDR3aa: ASSTDISNQPQH

len: 15
v_gene: TRBV28
d_gene: TRBD1
abundance: NA
CDR3aa: ASAIPSGGYSGNTIY

len: 12
v_gene: TRBV7-3
d_gene: TRBD1
abundance: NA
CDR3aa: ASSPGTGRETQY

len: 12
v_gene: TRBV2
d_gene: TRBD2
abundance: NA
CDR3aa: ASRGRGSSYEQY

len: 16
v_gene: TRBV5-6
d_gene: TRBD1
abundance: NA
CDR3aa: ASSLRDRGSNSNQPQH

len: 13
v_gene: TRBV15
d_gene: NA
abundance: NA
CDR3aa: ATSQTSGKTGELF

len: 13
v_gene: TRBV2
d_gene: TRBD2
abundance: NA
CDR3aa: ASSEAGRGGAEQY

len: 14
v_gene: TRBV18
d_gene: TRBD1
abundance: NA
CDR3aa: ASSPQEQGPNTEAF

len: 14
v_gene: TRBV7-9
d_gene: TRBD1
abundance: few
CDR3aa: ASSLLGQGREETQY

len: 15
v_gene: TRBV18
d_gene: TRBD2
abundance: NA
CDR3aa: ASSPRRREDLEVTQY

len: 10
v_gene: TRBV29-1
d_gene: NA
abundance: NA
CDR3aa: SGGYSGNTIY

len: 9
v_gene: TRBV20-1
d_gene: TRBD2
abundance: NA
CDR3aa: SASTGTKQF

len: 16
v_gene: TRBV7-6
d_gene: TRBD1
abundance: NA
CDR3aa: ASSLEGAVVSTNEKLF

len: 12
v_gene: TRBV28
d_gene: TRBD1
abundance: NA
CDR3aa: ASSPRTGGAEQY

len: 13
v_gene: TRBV7-9
d_gene: NA
abundance: NA
CDR3aa: ASSTSGIGREKLF

len: 16
v_gene: TRBV18
d_gene: NA
abundance: NA
CDR3aa: ASSPRGPTSSYNSPLH

len: 11
v_gene: TRBV10-2
d_gene: NA
abundance: NA
CDR3aa: ASSDGSPDTQY

len: 14
v_gene: TRBV19
d_gene: NA
abundance: few
CDR3aa: ASSIDARGGYNEQF

len: 14
v_gene: TRBV12-5
d_gene: NA
abundance: NA
CDR3aa: ASGSQKLRTSYEQY

len: 11
v_gene: TRBV19
d_gene: NA
abundance: NA
CDR3aa: ASSPTVTDTQY

len: 12
v_gene: TRBV7-6
d_gene: TRBD2
abundance: NA
CDR3aa: ASNLQTSGSKQY

len: 12
v_gene: TRBV7-3
d_gene: TRBD1
abundance: few
CDR3aa: ASRRTGNDGELF

len: 15
v_gene: TRBV5-1
d_gene: TRBD2
abundance: NA
CDR3aa: ASSFNFGTSGSHEQY

len: 10
v_gene: TRBV7-6
d_gene: NA
abundance: NA
CDR3aa: ASSSLSYEQY

len: 12
v_gene: TRBV14
d_gene: NA
abundance: few
CDR3aa: ASSQVYGAGEQF

len: 16
v_gene: TRBV5-8
d_gene: TRBD1
abundance: NA
CDR3aa: ASSSGTAQNSGANVLT

len: 12
v_gene: TRBV28
d_gene: NA
abundance: NA
CDR3aa: ASSLSPGNEKLF

len: 12
v_gene: TRBV30
d_gene: TRBD1
abundance: NA
CDR3aa: AFLLTGAGQPQH

len: 11
v_gene: TRBV29-1
d_gene: NA
abundance: NA
CDR3aa: SVEGGGNTEAF

len: 13
v_gene: TRBV6-1
d_gene: NA
abundance: NA
CDR3aa: ASSESSLKVGELF